This entry is about one T cell receptor beta chain. Its specificity is not known. The data were taken from a study of cytomegalovirus exposure and HLA in healthy donors. Study outcomes and limitations: V- and J-gene trimming in TCR beta was tied to a missense DCLRE1C variant by an analysis performed later. Previously analyzed data showed that most TCR beta V segments were productive at a frequency of about 90% or about 30%.

PCR was performed using 60 Vbeta and 13 Jbeta primers. Here immunoSEQ multiplex PCR was the method, and the copy in TCRdb shows in-frame clones only, minus some. The sample contains roughly 100,000 clones, about 60% of which appear only once. The CDR3 runs 15 residues. The ends were cut back, 3 bases at V and 0 bases at J, with 9 bases in the middle. CDR1 and CDR2 (germline): LNHDA, SQIVND (reference sequence). The chain uses TRBV19 and TRBJ1-5, with D unresolved. The sequenced sample was PBMCs. The clonotype was recovered from a human donor in good health. This CDR3 is CASSILIGSNQPQHF. The CDR3 bases are TGTGCCAGTAGTATTCTCATCGGTAGCAATCAGCCCCAGCATTTT.